The next 29 T cell receptor beta chains were all read from a single sample in a study of cytomegalovirus exposure and HLA in healthy donors. The PCR was carried out with 60 Vbeta primers and 13 Jbeta primers. Produced via immunoSEQ multiplex PCR; TCRdb's table is partial and in-frame only. The profile covers approximately 140,000 clones, with 65% to 85% appearing a single time and 2.5% taken by the ten largest. Specimen: PBMCs. All receptors derive from a male donor in good health and CMV-seronegative.

About this clone itself: A read error may account for a junction end that differs from germline. This chain links TRBV7-7 with TRBJ1-4; 11 bases map to TRBD1. Germline V CDR1 and CDR2: SSHAT, FNYEAQ (reference sequence). This CDR3 contains 14 residues. This CDR3 is CASSSGQGEEKLFF. The CDR3 region has the DNA TGTGCTAGCAGCTCGGGACAGGGGGAGGAAAAACTGTTTTTT.

The chain links TRBV25-1 to TRBJ2-5; D is possibly TRBD1 (5 bases). V shed 1 base and J shed 3 bases, with 9 bases lying between them. The CDR3 covers 14 residues. CDR1 is MGHDK and CDR2 is SYGVNS in the germline V gene. The CDR3 loop is CASSESEGEETQYF. CDR3 DNA: TGTGCCAGCAGTGAATCGGAAGGGGAAGAGACCCAGTACTTC.

The sample holds a few counts of this clone. This chain links TRBV30 with TRBJ1-1; D is perhaps TRBD1 (5 bases). The germline V gene encodes CDR1 GTSNPN and CDR2 SVGIG (reference sequence). V was cut by 2 bases and J by 3 bases, with 13 bases left in between. The length of the CDR3 is 14 residues. CDR3 DNA: TGTGCCTGGAGTTGGACAAGAGAGTACACTGAAGCTTTCTTT. Its translation is CAWSWTREYTEAFF.

CDR3 in DNA: TGCGCCAGCAGCCAAGAACCAAGGACAGGGGGTATCAATGAGCAGTTCTTC. The encoded protein is CASSQEPRTGGINEQFF. The rearrangement uses TRBV4-3 and TRBJ2-1; 10 bases line up with TRBD1. Trimming at V came to 0 bases and at J to 6 bases, leaving 8 bases not matched to a gene. Germline CDR1 reads LGHNA; CDR2 reads YSLEER. This CDR3 is built from 17 residues.

This clone has a handful of counts. The rearrangement uses TRBV7-8 and TRBJ2-3; 8 bases line up with TRBD2. Germline V gene lookup returns CDR1 SGHVS and CDR2 FQNEAQ. The V segment lost 6 bases and the J segment 4 bases; nucleotides outside the gene matches: 12. The CDR3 length is 16 residues. Here the CDR3 reads CASSPRAGAGADTQYF. DNA for the CDR3: TGTGCCAGCAGTCCGAGAGCGGGAGCGGGCGCAGATACGCAGTATTTT.

In its sample, this clone was seen a few times. The chain combines TRBV27 with TRBJ1-3; D perhaps matches TRBD1 (5 bases). Germline V gene sequence: CDR1 MNHEY, CDR2 SMNVEV (reference sequence). The CDR3 is 14 residues long. With 6 bases removed from V and 11 bases from J, the gap between germline ends came to 20 bases. The CDR3 loop reads CASRLAGPNTPIYF. The CDR3 region has the DNA TGTGCCAGCAGGCTTGCGGGACCCAATACCCCCATATATTTT.

This chain uses TRBV6-1 with TRBJ2-1; the match to TRBD2 covers 10 bases. Germline V gene data show CDR1 as MNHNS and CDR2 as SASEGT. The CDR3 has 17 amino acids. J lost 1 base, V lost 4 bases, and 7 bases had no gene match. CDR3 residues: CASSGLQAGGSYNEQFF. The DNA of the CDR3 is TGTGCCAGCAGTGGGCTGCAAGCGGGAGGGTCCTACAATGAGCAGTTCTTC.

The chain links TRBV1 to TRBJ2-7; the table's TRBD2 call for D was not verified on the DNA. TRBV1 is recorded as a pseudogene. This CDR3 is 19 amino acids long. CDR3 loop: CTSSQEPWAGGPYPYEQYF. In nucleotides, the CDR3 is TGCACCAGCAGCCAAGAACCCTGGGCGGGAGGCCCGTACCCCTACGAGCAGTACTTC.

The chain recombines TRBV19 with TRBJ1-4; D gene uncertain. The germline gives CDR1 LNHDA, CDR2 SQIVND (reference sequence). The V gene lost 7 bases and the J gene lost 5 bases, with 11 bases spanning the gap. This CDR3 is 13 amino acids long. The CDR3 coding sequence is TGTGCCAGTATCGCGGCCGGGAATGAAAAACTGTTTTTT. Protein: CASIAAGNEKLFF.

In this sample, this clone turned up a few times. The gene calls are TRBV10-1 and TRBJ2-7, with 9 bases lining up with TRBD2. The CDR3 loop spans 15 amino acids. In germline, CDR1 is WNHNN, CDR2 SYGVQD (reference sequence). With 0 bases clipped from V and 4 bases from J, the junction kept 4 bases outside the gene matches. DNA for the CDR3: TGCGCCAGCAGTGAGTCGGCTAGCGGGAAATACGAGCAGTACTTC. This sequence encodes CASSESASGKYEQYF.

The chain recombines TRBV19 with TRBJ2-7; D might be TRBD1 (6 bases). V was shortened by 5 bases and J by 6 bases, with 14 bases between the two germline ends. In germline, CDR1 is LNHDA, CDR2 SQIVND (reference sequence). There are 13 residues in the CDR3. The CDR3 region is CASSPTGLGEQYF. The CDR3 nucleotides read TGTGCCAGTAGTCCAACAGGGTTGGGCGAGCAGTACTTC.

The rearrangement links TRBV6-1 to TRBJ2-1; TRBD2 matches 11 bases. The germline V gene encodes CDR1 MNHNS and CDR2 SASEGT. V was pared by 5 bases and J by 5 bases, with 5 bases of the junction left unmatched. The CDR3 runs to 15 residues. The CDR3 sequence: CASSIGTSGNNEQFF. The CDR3 bases are TGTGCCAGCAGTATCGGGACTAGCGGAAACAATGAGCAGTTCTTC.

In its sample, this clone was seen a few times. CDR3 sequence: CASSLTGTDTEAFF. CDR3 nucleotide sequence: TGTGCCAGCAGTTTAACAGGGACAGACACTGAAGCTTTCTTT. This chain joins TRBV28 and TRBJ1-1, with 7 bases aligning to TRBD1. The germline CDR1 and CDR2 sequences are MDHEN and SYDVKM. The CDR3 spans 14 residues. After removal of 2 bases from V and 3 bases from J, the junction contained 3 bases not matched to a gene.

The chain links TRBV4-1 to TRBJ2-1; 8 bases match TRBD2. Germline trimming cut 4 bases from V and 9 bases from J; bases unmatched to any gene: 14. Germline CDR1 MGHRA, CDR2 YSYEKL. The length of the CDR3 is 16 residues. DNA for the CDR3: TGCGCCAGCAGCCTACAGTTAGCGGGAACGGCGGGTGAGCAGTTCTTC. Translation gives CASSLQLAGTAGEQFF.

This chain links TRBV5-1 with TRBJ2-3; 7 bases agree with TRBD2. J was trimmed by 2 bases and V by 0 bases; bases with no gene match: 6. CDR3 length equals 16 residues. CDR1 and CDR2 (germline): SGHRS, YFSETQ. The chain's CDR3 is CASSLGGGRATDTQYF. The CDR3 DNA reads TGCGCCAGCAGCTTGGGAGGCGGGAGAGCCACAGATACGCAGTATTTT.

This chain uses TRBV7-6 with TRBJ2-1; 13 bases are shared with TRBD2. Germline lookup yields CDR1 SGHVS and CDR2 FNYEAQ. The CDR3 consists of 19 residues. V shed 5 bases and J 7 bases; nucleotides not matched to a gene: 17. The CDR3 sequence: CASSPVVTSGRDKGNEQFF. CDR3 in DNA: TGTGCCAGCAGCCCTGTAGTTACTAGCGGGAGGGATAAGGGAAATGAGCAGTTCTTC. Supplemented by reference TRBV7-6 and TRBJ2-1, the full variable domain reads GAGVSQSPRYKVTKRGQDVALRCDPISGHVSLYWYRQALGQGPEFLTYFNYEAQQDKSGLPNDRFSAERPEGSISTLTIQRTEQRDSAMYRCASSPVVTSGRDKGNEQFFGPGTRLTVL.

The CDR3 DNA is TGTGCCAGCAGCTTTCGGACGGGGACCTACGAGCAGTACTTC. Translation: CASSFRTGTYEQYF. The V gene is TRBV11-2, the J gene TRBJ2-7; possibly TRBD2 for D (5 bases). V lost 3 bases, J lost 2 bases, and 11 bases lay in between. The CDR3 runs to 14 residues. CDR1 is SGHAT and CDR2 is FQNNGV in the germline V gene. Combining the CDR3 with reference TRBV11-2 and TRBJ2-7 gives the whole variable domain EAGVAQSPRYKIIEKRQSVAFWCNPISGHATLYWYQQILGQGPKLLIQFQNNGVVDDSQLPKDRFSAERLKGVDSTLKIQPAKLEDSAVYLCASSFRTGTYEQYFGPGTRLTVT.

This clone showed up just a few times. The V gene is TRBV10-1, the J gene TRBJ2-7; no firm D call. Trimming stripped 0 bases from V and 6 bases from J, with 6 bases between. CDR3 length: 12 residues. Looked up from germline, CDR1 is WNHNN and CDR2 is SYGVQD (reference sequence). The CDR3 nucleotides are TGCGCCAGCAGTGAGTCAATCTCCGAGCAGTACTTC. As protein: CASSESISEQYF.

This clone appeared once. The chain carries TRBV11-2 and TRBJ1-1; unclear D gene. The CDR3 sequence is 15 residues long. V was pared by 3 bases and J by 8 bases, with 19 bases between. The germline V gene encodes CDR1 SGHAT and CDR2 FQNNGV. This CDR3 is CASSFDSAGLGEAFF. The CDR3 DNA reads as TGTGCCAGCAGCTTCGATTCCGCGGGCTTGGGGGAAGCTTTCTTT.

The chain combines TRBV7-2 with TRBJ2-4; D is possibly TRBD2 (6 bases). This CDR3 spans 14 amino acids. The germline gives CDR1 SGHTA, CDR2 FQGNSA. The V end lost 5 bases, the J end lost 3 bases, and 11 bases lay between the germline ends. The CDR3 DNA sequence: TGTGCCAGCAGCCCTCGGAGGGGCAAAAACATTCAGTACTTC. Protein product: CASSPRRGKNIQYF.

J is TRBJ1-4 and V is TRBV5-1; D ambiguous. CDR1 SGHRS and CDR2 YFSETQ come from the germline V gene. CDR3 length: 14 amino acids. With 0 bases removed from V and 4 bases from J, the gap between germline ends came to 7 bases. CDR3 loop: CASSLAVFNEKLFF. The CDR3 DNA is TGCGCCAGCAGCTTGGCAGTGTTTAATGAAAAACTGTTTTTT.

The genes are TRBV29-1 and TRBJ1-2; 7 bases are a match to TRBD1. Trimming cost V 3 bases and J 5 bases; bases outside gene matches: 9. Germline V CDR1 and CDR2: SQVTM, ANQGSEA. This CDR3 is 14 amino acids long. For the CDR3, the DNA is TGCAGCGTTGATCAGTCAGGGGGGCATTATGGCTACACCTTC. Translating it yields CSVDQSGGHYGYTF.

The CDR3 DNA is TGTGCCAGCAGCACGGGACTAGCGGCCTACGAGCAGTACTTC. Translated: CASSTGLAAYEQYF. V and J are TRBV28 and TRBJ2-7, with TRBD2 identical over 11 bases. Trimming at V came to 6 bases and at J to 2 bases, leaving 3 bases not matched to a gene. Per the germline V gene, CDR1 is MDHEN and CDR2 is SYDVKM. This CDR3 region has 14 residues.

The CDR3 DNA sequence: TGTGCCAGCAGCCCCGGTCGGGGCGGGGTCAGCTCCTACGAGCAGTACTTC. Encoded protein: CASSPGRGGVSSYEQYF. The rearrangement links TRBV5-4 to TRBJ2-7; the D gene is possibly TRBD2 (6 bases). The V and J ends lost 4 bases and 0 bases respectively, with 20 bases between them. CDR3 size: 17 residues. Germline CDR1 reads SGHNT; CDR2 reads YYREEE (reference sequence).

The chain combines TRBV5-1 with TRBJ1-1, with no clear D. CDR1 SGHRS and CDR2 YFSETQ come from the germline V gene. The V end lost 1 base, the J end lost 1 base, and 11 bases lay between the germline ends. CDR3 length: 15 residues. CDR3 DNA: TGCGCCAGCAGCTTGTACGGACTTCCGAACACTGAAGCTTTCTTT. This gives the protein CASSLYGLPNTEAFF.

This chain uses TRBV19 with TRBJ1-2; possibly TRBD1 for D (5 bases). CDR3 length equals 14 residues. V lost 5 bases, J lost 3 bases, and 13 bases lay in between. Germline lookup yields CDR1 LNHDA and CDR2 SQIVND (reference sequence). CDR3 in amino acids: CASSPRTGDYGYTF. The DNA of the CDR3 is TGTGCCAGTAGTCCGCGGACGGGGGACTATGGCTACACCTTC.

The chain has TRBV7-2 and TRBJ2-3, with 10 bases matching TRBD2. CDR1 SGHTA and CDR2 FQGNSA come from the germline V gene. Trimming removed 1 base from V and 6 bases from J; junction bases left unmatched: 7. The CDR3 consists of 16 residues. CDR3 loop: CASSLGPSGSSDTQYF. CDR3 bases: TGTGCCAGCAGCTTAGGTCCTAGCGGGAGTAGTGATACGCAGTATTTT.

The V call is TRBV28, the J call TRBJ1-5; no clear D gene. Trimming left V 8 bases short and J 7 bases short, with 6 bases between. Per the germline V gene, CDR1 is MDHEN and CDR2 is SYDVKM. This CDR3 has 10 amino acids. Here the CDR3 DNA reads TGTGCCAGCGGCTGGCAGCCCCAGCATTTT. The encoded protein is CASGWQPQHF. The variable domain in full, with the rest retrieved from reference TRBV28 and TRBJ1-5, is DVKVTQSSRYLVKRTGEKVFLECVQDMDHENMFWYRQDPGLGLRLIYFSYDVKMKEKGDIPEGYSVSREKKERFSLILESASTNQTSMYLCASGWQPQHFGDGTRLSIL.

The genes are TRBV7-9 and TRBJ2-1; 7 bases align to TRBD1. Trimming took 2 bases from V and 2 from J; bases not matched to a gene: 6. CDR3 length: 16 amino acids. The germline V gene encodes CDR1 SEHNR and CDR2 FQNEAQ (reference sequence). The CDR3 nucleotides read TGTGCCAGCAGCTTATGGCAGGGGGAGACCTACAATGAGCAGTTCTTC. Its translation is CASSLWQGETYNEQFF.